The clone carrying this TCR beta chain occurred once. Antigen unknown. The source of the sample is a study of OX40 agonist ivuxolimab in advanced cancers. Study context: With a range of about 23 to 90, age averaged roughly 60 years, and around 80% were male. People who had prior anti-PD-1, anti-PD-L1 or anti-CTLA-4 therapy could take part, and roughly 40% had some.

The CDR3 has 15 amino acids. Deletions cut 2 bases from V and 4 bases from J, with 14 bases between. CDR1 is SGHRS and CDR2 is YFSETQ in the germline V gene. Broader study findings: Clonal expansion by week 6 occurred in CD4+ and CD8+ blood T cells (at 0.1 to 3.0 mg/kg).

Assay: immunoSEQ multiplex PCR; the TCRdb copy retains only in-frame clones and omits some. The data contain 80,000 to 100,000 clones, 70% to 90% of them seen just once; the ten biggest clones take up roughly 0.8%. J is TRBJ2-3 and V is TRBV5-1, with a possible D match to TRBD1 (5 bases). This specimen consisted of CD4+ or CD8+ T cells sorted from blood, obtained in a trial of the OX40 agonist ivuxolimab. This TCR came from an adult with an advanced solid tumor such as melanoma, head and neck, liver or kidney cancer. DNA of the CDR3: TGCGCCAGCAGCTTTTCCCAGGGCGGACCAGATACGCAGTATTTT. Residues: CASSFSQGGPDTQYF.